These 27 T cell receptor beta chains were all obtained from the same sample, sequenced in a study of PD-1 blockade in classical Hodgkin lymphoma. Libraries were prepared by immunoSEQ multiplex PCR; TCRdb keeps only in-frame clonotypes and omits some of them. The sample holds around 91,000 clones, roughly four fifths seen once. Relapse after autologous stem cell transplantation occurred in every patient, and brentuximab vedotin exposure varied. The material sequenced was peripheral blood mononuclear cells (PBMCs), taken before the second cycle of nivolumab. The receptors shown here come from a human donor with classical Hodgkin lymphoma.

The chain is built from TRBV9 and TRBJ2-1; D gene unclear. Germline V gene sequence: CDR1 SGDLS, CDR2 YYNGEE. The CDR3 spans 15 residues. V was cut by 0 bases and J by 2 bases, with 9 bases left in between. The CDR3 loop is CASSVELGPYNEQFF. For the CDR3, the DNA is TGTGCCAGCAGCGTAGAGCTGGGCCCCTACAATGAGCAGTTCTTC.

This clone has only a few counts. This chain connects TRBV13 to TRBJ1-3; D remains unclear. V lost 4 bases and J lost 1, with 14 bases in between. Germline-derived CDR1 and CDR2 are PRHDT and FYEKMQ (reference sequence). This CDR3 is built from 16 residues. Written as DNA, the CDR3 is TGTGCCAGCAGCTCTTTACGAATGACATCTGGAAACACCATATATTTT. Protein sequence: CASSSLRMTSGNTIYF.

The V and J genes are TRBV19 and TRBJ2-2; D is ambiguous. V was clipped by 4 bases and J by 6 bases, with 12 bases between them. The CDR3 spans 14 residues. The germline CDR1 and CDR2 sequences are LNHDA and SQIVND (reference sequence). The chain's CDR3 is CASSTTNLAGELFF. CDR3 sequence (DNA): TGTGCCAGTAGTACCACAAACTTGGCCGGGGAGCTGTTTTTT.

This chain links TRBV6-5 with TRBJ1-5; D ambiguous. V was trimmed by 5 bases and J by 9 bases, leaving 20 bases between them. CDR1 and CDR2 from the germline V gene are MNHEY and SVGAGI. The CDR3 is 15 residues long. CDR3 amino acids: CASSPRRGDLGPQHF. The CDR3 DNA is TGTGCCAGCAGTCCCCGCCGTGGGGATTTAGGGCCCCAGCATTTT.

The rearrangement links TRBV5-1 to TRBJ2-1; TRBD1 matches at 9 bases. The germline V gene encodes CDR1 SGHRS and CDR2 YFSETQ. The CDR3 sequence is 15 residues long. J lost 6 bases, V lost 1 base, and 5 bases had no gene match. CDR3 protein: CASSLNGQGINEQFF. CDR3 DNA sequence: TGCGCCAGCAGCTTGAATGGACAGGGGATCAATGAGCAGTTCTTC.

The CDR3 region is CASSSLSQETQYF. The CDR3, as DNA: TGTGCCAGCAGCTCGCTCAGCCAAGAGACCCAGTACTTC. The gene calls are TRBV7-3 and TRBJ2-5; the D is unclear. Per germline, CDR1 SGHTA and CDR2 FQGTGA. The V and J ends lost 4 bases and 1 base respectively, with 7 bases between them. The CDR3 has 13 residues.

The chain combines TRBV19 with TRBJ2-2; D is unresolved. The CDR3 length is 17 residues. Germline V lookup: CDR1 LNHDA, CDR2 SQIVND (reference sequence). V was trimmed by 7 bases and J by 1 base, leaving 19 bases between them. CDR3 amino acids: CASTFWASQLNTGELFF. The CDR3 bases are TGTGCCAGTACATTTTGGGCCTCCCAACTGAACACCGGGGAGCTGTTTTTT.

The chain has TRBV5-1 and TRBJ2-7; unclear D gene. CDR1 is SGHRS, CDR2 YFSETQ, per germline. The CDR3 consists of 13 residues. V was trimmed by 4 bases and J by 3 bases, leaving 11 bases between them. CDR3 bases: TGCGCCAGCAGCATGTCGGATGGCTACGAGCAGTACTTC. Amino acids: CASSMSDGYEQYF.

The CDR3 DNA reads TGCGCCAGCGGACAAAGCGGGAACTGCTCCTACGAGCAGTACTTC. It codes for CASGQSGNCSYEQYF. This chain links TRBV10-1 with TRBJ2-7; 7 nucleotides line up with TRBD2. In germline, CDR1 is WNHNN, CDR2 SYGVQD (reference sequence). J was trimmed by 0 bases and V by 8 bases; bases with no gene match: 10. The CDR3 extends over 15 amino acids.

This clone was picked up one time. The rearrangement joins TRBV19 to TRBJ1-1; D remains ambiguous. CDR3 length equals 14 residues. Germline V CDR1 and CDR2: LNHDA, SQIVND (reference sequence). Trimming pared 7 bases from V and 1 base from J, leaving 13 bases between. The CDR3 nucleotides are TGTGCCAGTATAGCCCCGGGGAAGAACACTGAAGCTTTCTTT. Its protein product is CASIAPGKNTEAFF.

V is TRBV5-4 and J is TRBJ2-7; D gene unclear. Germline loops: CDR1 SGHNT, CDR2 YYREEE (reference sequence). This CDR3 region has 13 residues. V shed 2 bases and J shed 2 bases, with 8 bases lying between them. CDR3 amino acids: CASSLGPTYEQYF. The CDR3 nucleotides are TGTGCCAGCAGCTTAGGGCCGACCTACGAGCAGTACTTC.

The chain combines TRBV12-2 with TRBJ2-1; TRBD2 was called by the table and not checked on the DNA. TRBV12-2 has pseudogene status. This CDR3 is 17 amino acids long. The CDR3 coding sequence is TGTGCAAGTCGTAGATCCGAAGGTCTGGACTACTACAATGAGCAGTTCTTC. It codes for CASRRSEGLDYYNEQFF.

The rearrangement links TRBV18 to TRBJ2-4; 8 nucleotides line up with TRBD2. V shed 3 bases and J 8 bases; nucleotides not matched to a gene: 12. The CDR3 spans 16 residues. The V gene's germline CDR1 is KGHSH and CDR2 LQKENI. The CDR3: CASSPPQAGEADIQYF. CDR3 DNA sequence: TGTGCCAGCTCACCCCCACAAGCGGGAGAGGCGGACATTCAGTACTTC. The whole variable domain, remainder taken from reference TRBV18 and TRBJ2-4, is NAGVMQNPRHLVRRRGQEARLRCSPMKGHSHVYWYRQLPEEGLKFMVYLQKENIIDESGMPKERFSAEFPKEGPSILRIQQVVRGDSAAYFCASSPPQAGEADIQYFGAGTRLSVL.

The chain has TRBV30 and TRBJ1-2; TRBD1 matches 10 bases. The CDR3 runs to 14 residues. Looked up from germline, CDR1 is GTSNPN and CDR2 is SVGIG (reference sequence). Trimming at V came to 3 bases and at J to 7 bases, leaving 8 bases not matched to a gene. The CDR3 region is CAWRGQGDLRGYTF. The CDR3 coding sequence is TGTGCCTGGAGAGGACAGGGGGACTTGCGTGGCTACACCTTC.

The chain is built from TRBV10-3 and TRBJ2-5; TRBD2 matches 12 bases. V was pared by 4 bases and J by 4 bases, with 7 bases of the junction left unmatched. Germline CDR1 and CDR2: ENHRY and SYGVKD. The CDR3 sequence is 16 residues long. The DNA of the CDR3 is TGTGCCATCAGTGCCCTCGGACTAGCGGGACCAGAGACCCAGTACTTC. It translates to CAISALGLAGPETQYF.

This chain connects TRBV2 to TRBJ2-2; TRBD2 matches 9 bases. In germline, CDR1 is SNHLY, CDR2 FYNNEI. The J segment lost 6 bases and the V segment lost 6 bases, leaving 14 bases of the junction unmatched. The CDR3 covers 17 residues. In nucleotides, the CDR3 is TGTGCCAGCAGGGGGACTGCGGGAGGGCCTACATCCGGGGAGCTGTTTTTT. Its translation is CASRGTAGGPTSGELFF.

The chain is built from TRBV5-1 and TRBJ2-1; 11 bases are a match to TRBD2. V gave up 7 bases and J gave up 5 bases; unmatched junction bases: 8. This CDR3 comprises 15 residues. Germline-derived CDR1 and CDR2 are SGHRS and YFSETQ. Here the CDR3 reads CASRPGLAANNEQFF. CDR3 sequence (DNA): TGCGCCAGCCGACCGGGACTAGCGGCGAACAATGAGCAGTTCTTC. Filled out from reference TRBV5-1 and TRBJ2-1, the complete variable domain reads KAGVTQTPRYLIKTRGQQVTLSCSPISGHRSVSWYQQTPGQGLQFLFEYFSETQRNKGNFPGRFSGRQFSNSRSEMNVSTLELGDSALYLCASRPGLAANNEQFFGPGTRLTVL.

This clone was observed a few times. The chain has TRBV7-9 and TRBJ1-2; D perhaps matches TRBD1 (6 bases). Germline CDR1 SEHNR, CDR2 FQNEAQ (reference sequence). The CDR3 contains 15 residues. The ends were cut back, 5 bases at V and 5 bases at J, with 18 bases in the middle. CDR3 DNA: TGTGCCAGCAGCGGAGGGTCGAGGGGGGAGTATGGCTACACCTTC. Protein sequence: CASSGGSRGEYGYTF.

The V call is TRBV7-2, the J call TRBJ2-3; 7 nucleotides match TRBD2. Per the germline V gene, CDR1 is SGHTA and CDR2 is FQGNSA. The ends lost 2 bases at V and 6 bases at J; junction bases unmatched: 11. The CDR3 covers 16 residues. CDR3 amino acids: CASSLRSLAEVDTQYF. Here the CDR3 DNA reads TGTGCCAGCAGCTTAAGATCCCTAGCGGAGGTGGATACGCAGTATTTT. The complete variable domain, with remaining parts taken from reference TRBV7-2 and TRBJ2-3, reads GAGVSQSPSNKVTEKGKDVELRCDPISGHTALYWYRQSLGQGLEFLIYFQGNSAPDKSGLPSDRFSAERTGGSVSTLTIQRTQQEDSAVYLCASSLRSLAEVDTQYFGPGTRLTVL.

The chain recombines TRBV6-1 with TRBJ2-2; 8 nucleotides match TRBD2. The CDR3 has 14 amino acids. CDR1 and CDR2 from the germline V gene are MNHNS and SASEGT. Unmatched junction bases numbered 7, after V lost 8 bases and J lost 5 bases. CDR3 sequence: CASPREGRTGELFF. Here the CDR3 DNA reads TGTGCCAGCCCTCGGGAGGGCCGAACCGGGGAGCTGTTTTTT.

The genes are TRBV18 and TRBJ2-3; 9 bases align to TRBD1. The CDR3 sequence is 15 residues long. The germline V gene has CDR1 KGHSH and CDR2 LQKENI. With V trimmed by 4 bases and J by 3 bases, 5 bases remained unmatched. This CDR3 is CASSLRGTGTDTQYF. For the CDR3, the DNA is TGTGCCAGCTCACTCCGCGGGACAGGGACAGATACGCAGTATTTT.

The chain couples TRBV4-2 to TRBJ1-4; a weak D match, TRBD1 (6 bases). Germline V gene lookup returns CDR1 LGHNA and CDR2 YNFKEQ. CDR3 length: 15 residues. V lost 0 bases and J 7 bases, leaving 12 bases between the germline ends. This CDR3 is CASSQDGRGGEKLFF. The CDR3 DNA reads TGTGCCAGCAGCCAAGATGGCAGGGGAGGTGAAAAACTGTTTTTT.

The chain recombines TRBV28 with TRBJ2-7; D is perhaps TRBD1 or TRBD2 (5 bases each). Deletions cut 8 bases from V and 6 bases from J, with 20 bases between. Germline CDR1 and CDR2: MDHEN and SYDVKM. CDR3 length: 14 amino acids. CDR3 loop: CASRRDRDLCEQYF. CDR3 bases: TGTGCCAGCCGAAGAGACCGGGACCTATGCGAGCAGTACTTC.

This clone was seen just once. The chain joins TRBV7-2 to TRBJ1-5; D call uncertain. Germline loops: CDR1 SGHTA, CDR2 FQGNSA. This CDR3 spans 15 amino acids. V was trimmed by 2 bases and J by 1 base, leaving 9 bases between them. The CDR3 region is CASSLIGQSNQPQHF. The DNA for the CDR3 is TGTGCCAGCAGCTTAATCGGTCAGAGCAATCAGCCCCAGCATTTT.

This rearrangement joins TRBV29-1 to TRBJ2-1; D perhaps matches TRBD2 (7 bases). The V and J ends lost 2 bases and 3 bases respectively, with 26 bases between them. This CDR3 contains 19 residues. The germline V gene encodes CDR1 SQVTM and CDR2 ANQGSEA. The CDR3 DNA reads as TGCAGCGTTGAACCCCAGAGTGGGGGCGGGGTAGCGGGCTACAATGAGCAGTTCTTC. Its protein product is CSVEPQSGGGVAGYNEQFF.

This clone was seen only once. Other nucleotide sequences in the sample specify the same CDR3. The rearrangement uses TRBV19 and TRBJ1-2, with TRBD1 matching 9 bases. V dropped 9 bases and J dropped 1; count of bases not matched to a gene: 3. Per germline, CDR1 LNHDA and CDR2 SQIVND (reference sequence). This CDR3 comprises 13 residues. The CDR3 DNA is TGTGCCAGCAGACAGGGGGGTAACTATGGCTACACCTTC. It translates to CASRQGGNYGYTF. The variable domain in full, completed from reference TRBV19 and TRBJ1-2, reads DGGITQSPKYLFRKEGQNVTLSCEQNLNHDAMYWYRQDPGQGLRLIYYSQIVNDFQKGDIAEGYSVSREKKESFPLTVTSAQKNPTAFYLCASRQGGNYGYTFGSGTRLTVV.

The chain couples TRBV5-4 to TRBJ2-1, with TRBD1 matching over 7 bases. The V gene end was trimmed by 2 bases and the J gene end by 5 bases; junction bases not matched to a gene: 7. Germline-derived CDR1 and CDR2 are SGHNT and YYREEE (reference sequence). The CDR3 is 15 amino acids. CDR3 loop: CASSFSGQVDNEQFF. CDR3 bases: TGTGCCAGCAGCTTTTCCGGACAGGTCGACAATGAGCAGTTCTTC. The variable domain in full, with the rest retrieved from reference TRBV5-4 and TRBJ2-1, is ETGVTQSPTHLIKTRGQQVTLRCSSQSGHNTVSWYQQALGQGPQFIFQYYREEENGRGNFPPRFSGLQFPNYSSELNVNALELDDSALYLCASSFSGQVDNEQFFGPGTRLTVL.